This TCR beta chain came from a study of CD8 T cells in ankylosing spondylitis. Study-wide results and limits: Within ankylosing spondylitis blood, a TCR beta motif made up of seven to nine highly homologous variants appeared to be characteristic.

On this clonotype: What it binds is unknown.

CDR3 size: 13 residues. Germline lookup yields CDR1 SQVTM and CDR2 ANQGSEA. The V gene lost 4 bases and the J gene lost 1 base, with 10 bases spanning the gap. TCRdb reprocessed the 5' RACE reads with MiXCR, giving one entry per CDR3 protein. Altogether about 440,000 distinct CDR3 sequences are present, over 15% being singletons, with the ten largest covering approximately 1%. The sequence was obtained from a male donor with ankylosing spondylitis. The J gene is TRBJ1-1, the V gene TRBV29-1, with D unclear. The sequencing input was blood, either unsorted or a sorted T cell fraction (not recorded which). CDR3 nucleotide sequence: TGCAGCGTTGGCCAGGAATCGAACACTGAAGCTTTCTTT. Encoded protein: CSVGQESNTEAFF.